These T cell receptor beta chains were read from a single sample in a study of T cell responses to AZD1222 COVID-19 vaccine. Data came from immunoSEQ multiplex PCR; TCRdb stores just in-frame clones and leaves some out. In the table there are tens of thousands of clones, about 90% of which are singletons. The material was peripheral blood, obtained on day 0 of AZD1222 vaccination. The receptors shown here come from an adult in good health. CDR3s include the opening cysteine and the closing phenylalanine or tryptophan. The order of the fields is V gene, clone size, J gene, D gene, CDR3 DNA, CDR3 protein. The D gene is left open where the match is weak. Where a row states a size, it is once, few, many or the class of an expanded clone; other rows omit it.

TRBV6-5	once	TRBJ2-7	NA	TGTGCCAGCAGTTACTTGCGTCGCCTAGAGCAGTACTTC	CASSYLRRLEQYF
TRBV7-3	NA	TRBJ2-6	NA	TGTGCCAGCAGCTCAGGTGGAGGGTGGGGTGCTGGGGCCAACGTCCTGACTTTC	CASSSGGGWGAGANVLTF
TRBV19	NA	TRBJ1-5	NA	TGTGCCAGTAGTGTTGGATCACAAGCCAATCAGCCCCAGCATTTT	CASSVGSQANQPQHF
TRBV4-2	NA	TRBJ1-1	TRBD1	TGTGCCAGCAGCCCCTCCGGGACAGGGGCCTATCTAAGAGGGACTGAAGCTTTCTTT	CASSPSGTGAYLRGTEAFF
TRBV3-1/TRBV3-2	NA	TRBJ1-2	TRBD1	TGTGCCAGCAGCCAGGGGACAGGGGGCGCCTATGGCTACACCTTC	CASSQGTGGAYGYTF
TRBV3-1/TRBV3-2	NA	TRBJ2-2	TRBD1	TGTGCCAGCAGCCAAGTGGGCAGGGGGCAAGGGGAGCTGTTTTTT	CASSQVGRGQGELFF
TRBV6-5	NA	TRBJ1-2	NA	TGTGCCAGCAGTTACTCGACGGCAGGCCTCTATGGCTACACCTTC	CASSYSTAGLYGYTF
TRBV18	NA	TRBJ1-2	NA	TGTGCCAGCTCACCAATCGCAGATGCCTATGGCTACACCTTC	CASSPIADAYGYTF
TRBV6-5	NA	TRBJ2-6	NA	TGTGCCAGCGCAGGGAAGGCTTCTGGGGCCAACGTCCTGACTTTC	CASAGKASGANVLTF
TRBV2	NA	TRBJ1-2	NA	TGTGCCAGCAGTGATAGGCAGGGACGCCCTAGCACCTTC	CASSDRQGRPSTF